These T cell receptor beta chains were read from a single sample in a study of blood T cell repertoires in COVID-19. Clones were sequenced by immunoSEQ multiplex PCR, and TCRdb holds only the in-frame ones, with some missing. The table has roughly 300,000 clones, roughly 87% seen once. Sequencing was done on a sample of PBMCs or T cells enriched from blood (not recorded which). The receptors come from a woman in her twenties or thirties who had recovered from COVID-19. The conserved cysteine and the conserved F or W are not part of the CDR3 here. The D gene is left open where the match is weak.

j_call d_call v_call cdr3_aa
TRBJ1-3 - TRBV7-2 ASSFLTAASGNTIY
TRBJ1-6 TRBD1 TRBV3-1/TRBV3-2 ASSQDLGRGDSPLH
TRBJ2-5 - TRBV7-9 ASSLQEPPGHFLETQY
TRBJ1-2 TRBD1 TRBV19 ASTPGTVGGYT
TRBJ1-5 - TRBV7-6 ASSRGDNQPQH
TRBJ1-1 - TRBV4-1 ASSQEGLLGAANTEAF
TRBJ2-6 TRBD2 TRBV5-4 ASSLGSGLISGANVLT
TRBJ1-2 - TRBV12-3/TRBV12-4 ASSFLNYGYT
TRBJ2-5 TRBD2 TRBV5-1 ASSPPGGSGVVETQY
TRBJ1-2 - TRBV19 ASSPNSPLASYT
TRBJ1-6 - TRBV6-5 ASSYAAGPLH
TRBJ2-4 TRBD1 TRBV5-3 ARSPASFRGRTAKNIQY
TRBJ1-5 - TRBV7-8 ASSFNQGQQPQH
TRBJ2-7 - TRBV7-9 ASSLSDRPYEQY
TRBJ1-4 - TRBV7-9 ASSDRLNEKLF
TRBJ1-2 - TRBV29-1 SVHTGGYGYT
TRBJ2-3 TRBD2 TRBV9 ASSGTSGGAVTQY
TRBJ1-1 - TRBV7-3 ASSSAGDTEAF
TRBJ1-5 - TRBV20-1 SASLQVDQPQH
TRBJ2-7 TRBD2 TRBV29-1 SVGTSRAGGTEQY
TRBJ1-1 TRBD1 TRBV4-2 ASSLALTGGPARAF
TRBJ2-1 - TRBV5-4 ASSLDITQGKYNEQF
TRBJ2-7 - TRBV10-1 ASSPDIFEQY
TRBJ2-3 - TRBV6-1 ASSEIAQRGTDTQY
TRBJ1-4 - TRBV3-1/TRBV3-2 ASSQEGGMGEKLF
TRBJ1-2 TRBD1 TRBV30 AWNPGQGFYYGYT
TRBJ2-1 TRBD1 TRBV11-2 ASSPRDRLDNEQF
TRBJ2-2 - TRBV5-8 ASRRTELNTGELF
TRBJ1-1 - TRBV20-1 SASPHMNTEAF
TRBJ1-3 - TRBV19 ASRITGSGNTIY
TRBJ1-4 - TRBV2 ASSLDGATNEKLF
TRBJ1-5 TRBD1 TRBV27 ASSLGTGGNQPQH
TRBJ2-5 TRBD1 TRBV27 ASSFQGVETQY